What follows are 27 T cell receptor beta chains derived from one specimen sequenced in a study of glioma-infiltrating T cells. The iRepertoire nested amplicon-rescue multiplex PCR amplified TCR alpha and beta CDR3s from RNA. Each CDR3 protein is one row after TCRdb ran MiXCR on the multiplex PCR reads. The data hold about 400,000 distinct CDR3 sequences, with 41% observed a single time. The sample was glioma tissue, nonneoplastic brain tissue, or PBMCs (not recorded which). These receptors were taken from a human donor with low-grade glioma or glioblastoma, undergoing nonglioma brain surgery, or in good health (not recorded which).

V is TRBV7-2 and J is TRBJ1-5; TRBD1 might be the D (5 bases). The CDR3 is made up of 15 amino acids. CDR1 and CDR2 (germline): SGHTA, FQGNSA. V lost 3 bases to trimming and J lost 0 bases, with 9 bases between them. The CDR3 is CASSFLGDSNQPQHF. CDR3 bases: TGTGCCAGCAGCTTCTTAGGGGATAGCAATCAGCCCCAGCATTTT.

This clonotype has just a few counts. The chain couples TRBV28 to TRBJ2-1; 13 bases agree with TRBD2. V gave up 6 bases and J gave up 6 bases; unmatched junction bases: 5. CDR1 and CDR2 (germline): MDHEN, SYDVKM. This CDR3 region has 15 residues. The CDR3 DNA sequence: TGTGCCAGCAGCGAGACTAGCGGGAGGATCAATGAGCAGTTCTTC. Its protein is CASSETSGRINEQFF.

The V and J genes are TRBV14 and TRBJ2-7; D call uncertain. Germline V CDR1 and CDR2: SGHDN, FVKESK. This CDR3 has 12 residues. Trimming pared 3 bases from V and 4 bases from J, leaving 7 bases between. CDR3 bases: TGTGCCAGCAGCCACCACACGTACGAGCAGTACTTC. Translated, it gives CASSHHTYEQYF.

V is TRBV6-1 and J is TRBJ2-2, with 7 nucleotides matching TRBD1. CDR3 length: 13 amino acids. The germline V gene has CDR1 MNHNS and CDR2 SASEGT. The ends lost 8 bases at V and 5 bases at J; junction bases unmatched: 5. For the CDR3, the DNA is TGTGCCAGCCGAGGGGGCCGAACCGGGGAGCTGTTTTTT. The encoded protein is CASRGGRTGELFF.

The table lists this clonotype with a count of one. The chain carries TRBV19 and TRBJ2-5; maybe TRBD2 (6 bases). This CDR3 spans 14 amino acids. V was pared by 5 bases and J by 2 bases, with 12 bases between. Germline V gives CDR1 LNHDA, CDR2 SQIVND (reference sequence). CDR3 coding DNA: TGTGCCAGTAGTGCCGGACTATATCAAGAGACCCAGTACTTC. Translated: CASSAGLYQETQYF. Complete variable domain (other parts from reference TRBV19 and TRBJ2-5): DGGITQSPKYLFRKEGQNVTLSCEQNLNHDAMYWYRQDPGQGLRLIYYSQIVNDFQKGDIAEGYSVSREKKESFPLTVTSAQKNPTAFYLCASSAGLYQETQYFGPGTRLLVL.

This rearrangement joins TRBV25-1 to TRBJ1-3, with 9 bases lining up with TRBD1. J lost 3 bases, V lost 4 bases, and 4 bases had no gene match. Germline V gene lookup returns CDR1 MGHDK and CDR2 SYGVNS. The CDR3 runs to 15 residues. In DNA, the CDR3 is TGTGCCAGCAGTGCCTACAGGGGGCTTGGAAACACCATATATTTT. This codes for CASSAYRGLGNTIYF.

As to this clonotype: The junction departs from germline at one end; a sequencing error may be responsible. CDR3 amino acids: CASTPGPVGNEQSF. The CDR3 DNA sequence: TGTGCCAGCACCCCTGGGCCCGTGGGAAATGAGCAGTCCTTC. This sequence joins TRBV28 and TRBJ2-1, with D unresolved. The CDR3 extends over 14 amino acids. Germline V gene lookup returns CDR1 MDHEN and CDR2 SYDVKM.

This clonotype has a handful of counts. The chain uses TRBV20-1 and TRBJ2-7; D possibly corresponds to TRBD2 (6 bases). Germline assignment: CDR1 DFQATT and CDR2 SNEGSKA (reference sequence). The germline V and J ends were trimmed by 3 bases and 5 bases, with 14 bases remaining between them. The CDR3 has 13 residues. The CDR3 loop is CSASPRREDEQYF. The DNA of the CDR3 is TGCAGTGCTAGCCCCCGAAGGGAGGACGAGCAGTACTTC.

With regard to this clonotype: A read error may be the cause here, since a much bigger clone is one base away. CDR3 bases: TGCAGTGCTGGAGTAGAACTCACAGATACGCAGTATTTT. Protein product: CSAGVELTDTQYF. The chain recombines TRBV20-1 with TRBJ2-3; no clear D gene. The CDR3 contains 13 residues. V shed 5 bases and J shed 2 bases, with 11 bases lying between them. Germline CDR1 and CDR2: DFQATT and SNEGSKA (reference sequence).

Ten or more counts support this clonotype. This sequence joins TRBV6-1 and TRBJ2-1; D is unclear. Trimming removed 5 bases from V and 7 bases from J, with 12 bases in between. Germline-derived CDR1 and CDR2 are MNHNS and SASEGT. CDR3 length: 13 residues. For the CDR3, the DNA is TGTGCCAGCAGTTGGACCAAAGGGAATGAGCAGTTCTTC. Protein sequence: CASSWTKGNEQFF.

The chain has TRBV6-1 and TRBJ2-1; 14 bases match TRBD2. Germline lookup yields CDR1 MNHNS and CDR2 SASEGT. CDR3 length: 16 residues. Unmatched junction bases numbered 8, after V lost 6 bases and J lost 7 bases. CDR3 nucleotides: TGTGCCAGCAGCTCACCGGGACTAGCGGGAGTTAATGAGCAGTTCTTC. This gives the protein CASSSPGLAGVNEQFF.

J is TRBJ2-1 and V is TRBV7-2; D remains unclear. Germline lookup yields CDR1 SGHTA and CDR2 FQGNSA. V lost 4 bases to trimming and J lost 0 bases, with 7 bases between them. The length of the CDR3 is 14 residues. The CDR3 region is CASSWDNSYNEQFF. In nucleotides, the CDR3 is TGTGCCAGCAGCTGGGATAACTCCTACAATGAGCAGTTCTTC.

The table lists this clonotype with a few counts. The junction departs from the called germline gene at one end, perhaps through a read error. The chain links TRBV7-7 to TRBJ2-7; D is uncertain. The germline V gene encodes CDR1 SSHAT and CDR2 FNYEAQ (reference sequence). This CDR3 is built from 13 residues. DNA of the CDR3: TGTGCTAGCAGCTTATCAGTGGGCGACGAGCAGTACTTC. It is translated as CASSLSVGDEQYF.

V usage is TRBV20-1 and J usage is TRBJ2-7; perhaps TRBD1 as D (6 bases). Looked up from germline, CDR1 is DFQATT and CDR2 is SNEGSKA (reference sequence). The CDR3 is made up of 14 amino acids. The germline V and J ends were trimmed by 3 bases and 2 bases, with 14 bases remaining between them. This chain's CDR3 is CSASWTEGPYEQYF. The CDR3 nucleotides are TGCAGTGCTAGCTGGACAGAGGGGCCCTACGAGCAGTACTTC.

A few counts support this clonotype. The rearrangement links TRBV20-1 to TRBJ2-3; 10 bases line up with TRBD2. The trim removed 6 bases at V and 1 base at J, leaving 4 bases unmatched. The germline V gene has CDR1 DFQATT and CDR2 SNEGSKA (reference sequence). This CDR3 contains 14 residues. The CDR3 loop reads CSALLAGRTDTQYF. The CDR3 DNA reads as TGCAGTGCGCTACTAGCGGGGCGCACAGATACGCAGTATTTT.

This chain connects TRBV5-1 to TRBJ2-3; 11 bases fit TRBD2. Trimming took 3 bases from V and 4 from J; bases not matched to a gene: 4. The CDR3 runs 15 residues. The V gene's germline CDR1 is SGHRS and CDR2 YFSETQ. The CDR3 bases are TGCGCCAGCAGCTCCGGGACTAGCGGTCCAGATACGCAGTATTTT. Its protein product is CASSSGTSGPDTQYF.

Points on this clonotype: This may be a read error: a much more frequent sequence differs by one nucleotide. This rearrangement joins TRBV6-5 to TRBJ2-7, with 9 bases fitting TRBD2. CDR1 is MNHEY, CDR2 SVGAGI, per germline. J gave up 2 bases and V 0 bases, and 2 bases lay outside the gene matches. This CDR3 is built from 15 residues. CDR3 DNA sequence: TGTGCCAGCAGTTACTCGCCTAGCGGGACCTACGAGCAGTACTTC. Translation: CASSYSPSGTYEQYF.

A word on this clonotype: Its ends do not fully match the called genes, so a read error is possible. V is TRBV6-1 and J is TRBJ2-7; the D is unclear. The CDR3 has 12 residues. Germline CDR1 is MNHNS and CDR2 is SASEGT. The CDR3: CAGSPQAFGQYF. CDR3 coding DNA: TGTGCCGGCAGTCCCCAAGCCTTTGGGCAGTACTTC.

This rearrangement joins TRBV7-9 to TRBJ2-5; D not certain. Germline V gene data show CDR1 as SEHNR and CDR2 as FQNEAQ (reference sequence). The germline V and J ends were trimmed by 5 bases and 6 bases, with 7 bases remaining between them. This CDR3 spans 11 amino acids. The CDR3 DNA reads as TGTGCCAGCAGCCAATTGCAGACCCAGTACTTC. Its protein is CASSQLQTQYF. The full variable domain, completed using reference TRBV7-9 and TRBJ2-5, is DTGVSQNPRHKITKRGQNVTFRCDPISEHNRLYWYRQTLGQGPEFLTYFQNEAQLEKSRLLSDRFSAERPKGSFSTLEIQRTEQGDSAMYLCASSQLQTQYFGPGTRLLVL.

The J gene is TRBJ1-1, the V gene TRBV6-1, with no clear D. The V gene's germline CDR1 is MNHNS and CDR2 SASEGT. The V end lost 10 bases, the J end lost 4 bases, and 10 bases lay between the germline ends. The CDR3 runs to 11 residues. The CDR3 sequence: CATGPCTEAFF. As DNA, the CDR3 is TGTGCCACCGGGCCGTGCACTGAAGCTTTCTTT.

Worth noting for this clonotype: Given a much more abundant clone one base away, this may be a read error. The genes are TRBV28 and TRBJ1-2; 8 nucleotides align to TRBD1. The ends lost 2 bases at V and 10 bases at J; junction bases unmatched: 9. Germline V lookup: CDR1 MDHEN, CDR2 SYDVKM. The CDR3 is 14 residues long. The CDR3 region has the DNA TGTGCCAGCAGTTTAGGGCAGGGGGCAGTTGTCTACACCTTC. Translating gives CASSLGQGAVVYTF.

This rearrangement joins TRBV2 to TRBJ2-5; no reliable D call. This CDR3 comprises 12 residues. Germline V gene sequence: CDR1 SNHLY, CDR2 FYNNEI. Trimming cost V 7 bases and J 0 bases, with 6 bases left between them. DNA of the CDR3: TGTGCCAGCAATTGGGACCAAGAGACCCAGTACTTC. This codes for CASNWDQETQYF. Using reference TRBV2 and TRBJ2-5 for the parts outside the CDR3, the full variable domain is EPEVTQTPSHQVTQMGQEVILRCVPISNHLYFYWYRQILGQKVEFLVSFYNNEISEKSEIFDDQFSVERPDGSNFTLKIRSTKLEDSAMYFCASNWDQETQYFGPGTRLLVL.

The chain combines TRBV19 with TRBJ1-3; maybe TRBD1 (5 bases). Germline V CDR1 and CDR2: LNHDA, SQIVND (reference sequence). The CDR3 is 16 residues long. Trimming took off 5 bases at V and 0 bases at J, with 14 bases between the two ends. The CDR3 DNA sequence: TGTGCCAGTAGTCCCGGACAATCAAGCTCTGGAAACACCATATATTTT. Translation gives CASSPGQSSSGNTIYF.

This chain uses TRBV6-1 with TRBJ2-6, with no clear D. Germline assignment: CDR1 MNHNS and CDR2 SASEGT. V was pared by 6 bases and J by 0 bases, with 12 bases between. This CDR3 contains 16 residues. The CDR3 DNA sequence: TGTGCCAGCAGCCCTGGGCAGATCTCTGGGGCCAACGTCCTGACTTTC. Protein: CASSPGQISGANVLTF.

J is TRBJ2-7 and V is TRBV24-1; 15 bases agree with TRBD2. CDR3 length equals 15 residues. Germline assignment: CDR1 KGHDR and CDR2 SFDVKD. With V trimmed by 4 bases and J by 3 bases, 0 bases remained unmatched. CDR3 loop: CATSEGLAGGYEQYF. CDR3 DNA sequence: TGTGCCACCAGTGAGGGACTAGCGGGAGGCTACGAGCAGTACTTC.

A single count supports this clonotype. The J gene is TRBJ2-1, the V gene TRBV27; 10 bases fit TRBD2. Germline CDR1 is MNHEY and CDR2 is SMNVEV (reference sequence). The CDR3 length is 21 residues. Unmatched junction bases numbered 15, after V lost 0 bases and J lost 1 base. The CDR3 nucleotides read TGTGCCAGCAGTTTATCAGGGGGCGGGCTAGCGGGAGCAAGGTCCTACAATGAGCAGTTCTTC. Amino acid sequence: CASSLSGGGLAGARSYNEQFF.

This clonotype has a count of ten or more. The chain employs TRBV20-1 and TRBJ1-2; D not resolved. Germline CDR1 and CDR2: DFQATT and SNEGSKA (reference sequence). Trimming removed 6 bases at V and 4 bases at J, with 12 bases between. This CDR3 spans 12 amino acids. This chain's CDR3 is CSAEGRAYGYTF. CDR3 nucleotide sequence: TGCAGTGCCGAAGGGAGGGCCTATGGCTACACCTTC.